Listed below are T cell receptor beta chains from one sample, sequenced in a study of multiple sclerosis patients with progressive multifocal leukoencephalopathy. Some clones are missing from TCRdb's copy, which holds only in-frame ones; the method was immunoSEQ multiplex PCR. The sample lists tens of thousands of clones, around 85% seen once, with about an eighth in the top ten. The input for sequencing was PBMCs, taken from a patient treated with natalizumab. These receptors were taken from a woman in her 30s with progressive multifocal leukoencephalopathy. Both conserved end residues are part of each CDR3. Fields, in order: CDR3 protein, CDR3 DNA, J gene, CDR3 length, D gene, V gene, clone size. A D gene is named only where the DNA matches it firmly. The size entry is marked missing in some rows and otherwise reads once, few, many or a size class.

CASSLPIYRGRKGTTEAFF TGTGCCAGCAGTCTCCCCATTTATAGGGGGCGCAAAGGTACGACTGAAGCTTTCTTT TRBJ1-1 19 TRBD1 TRBV28 .
CAISEAWAGGTDTQYF TGTGCCATCAGTGAGGCTTGGGCGGGAGGCACAGATACGCAGTATTTT TRBJ2-3 16 TRBD2 TRBV10-3 .
CASSGVYGPYEQYF TGTGCCAGCAGTGGGGTTTACGGCCCCTACGAGCAGTACTTC TRBJ2-7 14 . TRBV2 .
CASSLLAATDTQYF TGTGCCAGCAGCCTACTAGCGGCTACAGATACGCAGTATTTT TRBJ2-3 14 TRBD2 TRBV7-3 .
CASSETSYNEQFF TGTGCCAGCAGTGAGACTAGCTACAATGAGCAGTTCTTC TRBJ2-1 13 . TRBV2 .
CASTPKPLRDIAKNIQYF TGTGCCAGCACTCCAAAACCCCTCCGGGACATAGCCAAAAACATTCAGTACTTC TRBJ2-4 18 . TRBV18 once
CASSSYSSRDEQYF TGTGCCAGCAGTTCCTACTCGAGTAGGGACGAGCAGTACTTC TRBJ2-7 14 . TRBV6-9 .
CASSLAATPLYGYTF TGTGCCAGCAGCTTAGCTGCCACCCCGTTATATGGCTACACCTTC TRBJ1-2 15 . TRBV7-8 .
CASSLWDAGEQPQHF TGTGCCAGCAGTTTATGGGACGCGGGGGAGCAGCCCCAGCATTTT TRBJ1-5 15 . TRBV28 .
CASSQAGTPLGYTF TGTGCCAGCAGCCAAGCCGGGACGCCTCTCGGCTACACCTTC TRBJ1-2 14 . TRBV7-9 .
CASNQGGDTEAFF TGTGCCAGCAACCAGGGGGGGGACACTGAAGCTTTCTTT TRBJ1-1 13 TRBD1 TRBV2 .
CASKRAGANYGYTF TGTGCCAGCAAGAGGGCAGGAGCTAACTATGGCTACACCTTC TRBJ1-2 14 . TRBV25-1 few
CASSRSTGTAGGEQFF TGTGCCAGCAGCCGCAGCACCGGGACGGCGGGCGGGGAGCAGTTCTTC TRBJ2-1 16 . TRBV4-2 .
CSHTTGTDTDTQYF TGCAGCCACACCACTGGTACGGACACAGATACGCAGTATTTT TRBJ2-3 14 . TRBV29-1 .
CASSETGGNQPQHF TGCGCCAGCAGCGAAACAGGGGGGAATCAGCCCCAGCATTTT TRBJ1-5 14 TRBD1 TRBV4-1 .
CASTKILAGNQETQYF TGTGCCAGCACGAAAATACTAGCGGGGAACCAAGAGACCCAGTACTTC TRBJ2-5 16 TRBD2 TRBV2 .
CASSLELAGGGDTQYF TGTGCCAGCAGCTTAGAGCTAGCGGGAGGGGGAGATACGCAGTATTTT TRBJ2-3 16 TRBD2 TRBV7-2 .